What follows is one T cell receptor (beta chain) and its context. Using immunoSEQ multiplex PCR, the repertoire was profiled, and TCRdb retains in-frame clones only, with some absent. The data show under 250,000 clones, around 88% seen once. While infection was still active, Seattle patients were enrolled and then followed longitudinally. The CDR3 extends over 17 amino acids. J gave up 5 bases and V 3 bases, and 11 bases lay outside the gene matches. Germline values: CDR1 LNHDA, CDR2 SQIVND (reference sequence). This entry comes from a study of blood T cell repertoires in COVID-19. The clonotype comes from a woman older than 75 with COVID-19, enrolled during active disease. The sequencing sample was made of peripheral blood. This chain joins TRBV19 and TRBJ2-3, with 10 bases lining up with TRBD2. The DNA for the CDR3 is TGTGCCAGTAGTATGGGTGGTCTAGCGGGGGTGGTAGATACGCAGTATTTT. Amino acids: CASSMGGLAGVVDTQYF.